Below, 7 T cell receptor beta chains from the same sample are listed, as sequenced in a study of cytomegalovirus exposure and HLA in healthy donors. Both 60 Vbeta primers and 13 Jbeta primers went into the PCR. Profiling relied on immunoSEQ multiplex PCR, and the TCRdb table lists in-frame clones only, not all of them. The sample has more than 75,000 clones, 70% to 75% seen once. The sequenced sample consisted of PBMCs. The origin of the receptors is a woman between 50 and 59 years old in good health and CMV-seropositive.

Only a few counts were recorded for this clone. V is TRBV27 and J is TRBJ1-2; possibly TRBD1 for D (5 bases). V was clipped by 3 bases and J by 7 bases, with 15 bases between them. The germline V gene encodes CDR1 MNHEY and CDR2 SMNVEV (reference sequence). The CDR3 sequence is 14 residues long. The CDR3 sequence: CASSLGLSIGGYTF. DNA for the CDR3: TGTGCCAGCAGTTTGGGACTGTCTATCGGTGGCTACACCTTC.

The CDR3 reads CASRLGRSWREGRHEQYF. The CDR3 DNA sequence: TGTGCAAGTCGCTTAGGCCGGAGTTGGCGGGAGGGACGGCACGAGCAGTACTTC. The J gene is TRBJ2-7, the V gene TRBV12-2; the table's D gene call, TRBD2, was not cross checked with the DNA. TRBV12-2 is marked as a pseudogene. The CDR3 sequence is 18 residues long.

This rearrangement joins TRBV30 to TRBJ1-4, with no clear D. This CDR3 has 14 residues. Germline-derived CDR1 and CDR2 are GTSNPN and SVGIG (reference sequence). The germline V and J ends were trimmed by 4 bases and 4 bases, with 13 bases remaining between them. This chain's CDR3 is CAWIRPGFNEKLFF. CDR3 nucleotide sequence: TGTGCCTGGATAAGGCCAGGCTTTAATGAAAAACTGTTTTTT.

Points on this clone: Other nucleotide sequences from this sample produce the same CDR3. The rearrangement uses TRBV11-2 and TRBJ1-5, with 8 nucleotides matching TRBD1. Trimming took 3 bases from V and 3 from J; bases not matched to a gene: 1. Germline CDR1 is SGHAT and CDR2 is FQNNGV. The CDR3 has 14 amino acids. The DNA for the CDR3 is TGTGCCAGCAGCTTGGACAGGGACAATCAGCCCCAGCATTTT. Protein: CASSLDRDNQPQHF. Full variable domain (outside the CDR3, taken from reference TRBV11-2 and TRBJ1-5): EAGVAQSPRYKIIEKRQSVAFWCNPISGHATLYWYQQILGQGPKLLIQFQNNGVVDDSQLPKDRFSAERLKGVDSTLKIQPAKLEDSAVYLCASSLDRDNQPQHFGDGTRLSIL.

The V gene is TRBV5-1, the J gene TRBJ2-7; TRBD1 is a possible D gene (5 bases). Germline V gives CDR1 SGHRS, CDR2 YFSETQ. This CDR3 has 13 amino acids. Trimming pared 4 bases from V and 2 bases from J, leaving 10 bases between. CDR3 bases: TGCGCCAGCAGCGCCGACAGTGCCTACGAGCAGTACTTC. Amino acids: CASSADSAYEQYF.

The chain joins TRBV27 to TRBJ1-2, with TRBD1 identical over 7 bases. CDR1 MNHEY and CDR2 SMNVEV come from the germline V gene (reference sequence). Trimming removed 2 bases from V and 9 bases from J; junction bases left unmatched: 12. CDR3 size: 15 residues. The CDR3 here is CASSLGQGGVSSYTF. CDR3 DNA: TGTGCCAGCAGTTTAGGGCAGGGGGGTGTTTCTAGCTACACCTTC.

The rearrangement links TRBV2 to TRBJ2-7; 8 bases align to TRBD1. V was clipped by 6 bases and J by 6 bases; unmatched bases: 7. CDR1 is SNHLY, CDR2 FYNNEI, per germline. This CDR3 contains 13 residues. DNA for the CDR3: TGTGCCAGCAGGGACAGGGTTCGGGGCGAGCAGTACTTC. Translating gives CASRDRVRGEQYF. The full variable domain, with the rest looked up from reference TRBV2 and TRBJ2-7, is EPEVTQTPSHQVTQMGQEVILRCVPISNHLYFYWYRQILGQKVEFLVSFYNNEISEKSEIFDDQFSVERPDGSNFTLKIRSTKLEDSAMYFCASRDRVRGEQYFGPGTRLTVT.